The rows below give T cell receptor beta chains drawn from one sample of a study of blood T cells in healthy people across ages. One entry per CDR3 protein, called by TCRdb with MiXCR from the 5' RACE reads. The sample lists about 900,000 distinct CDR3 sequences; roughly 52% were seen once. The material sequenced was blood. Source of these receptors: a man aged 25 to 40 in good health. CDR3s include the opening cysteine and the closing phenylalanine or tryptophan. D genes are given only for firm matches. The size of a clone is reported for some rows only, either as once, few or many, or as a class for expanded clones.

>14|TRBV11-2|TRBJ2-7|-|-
TGTGCCAGCAGCGTAGATCCGGGCGTTACTGAGCAGTACTTC
CASSVDPGVTEQYF
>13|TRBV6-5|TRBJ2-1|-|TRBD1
TGTGCCAGCATCGACAGGGCTTCCAATGAGCAGTTCTTC
CASIDRASNEQFF
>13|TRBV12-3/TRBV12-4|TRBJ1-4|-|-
TGTGCCAGCAGTTCCCCAACTAATGAAAAACTGTTTTTT
CASSSPTNEKLFF
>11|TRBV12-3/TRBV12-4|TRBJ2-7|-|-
TGTGCCAGCCGCGGAGACCACGAGCAGTACTTC
CASRGDHEQYF
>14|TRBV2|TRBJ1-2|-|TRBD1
TGTGCCAGCAGTGCCACAGGGGGTAGCTATGGCTACACCTTC
CASSATGGSYGYTF
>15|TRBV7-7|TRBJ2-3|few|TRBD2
TGTGCTAGCAGCTTAACTAGCGGGCCCTTAGATACGCAGTATTTT
CASSLTSGPLDTQYF
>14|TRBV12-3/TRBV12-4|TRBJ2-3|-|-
TGTGCCAGCATTGGGGGAGCCGGGGGACCAACGCAGTATTTT
CASIGGAGGPTQYF
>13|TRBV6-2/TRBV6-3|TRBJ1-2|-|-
TGTGCCAGCGGACAGACCTCTAACTATGGCTACACCTTC
CASGQTSNYGYTF
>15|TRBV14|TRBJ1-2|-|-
TGTGCCAGCAGCCAATTGGGGCTCGAGGACTATGGCTACACCTTC
CASSQLGLEDYGYTF
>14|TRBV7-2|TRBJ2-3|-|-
TGTGCCAGCAGGCACGCCGGGGGCACAGATACGCAGTATTTT
CASRHAGGTDTQYF
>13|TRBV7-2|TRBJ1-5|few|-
TGTGCCAGCAGCGTACGGGACAATCAGCCCCAGCATTTT
CASSVRDNQPQHF
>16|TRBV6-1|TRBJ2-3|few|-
TGTGCCAGCAGTGAGAATACAGAAGCAATCACAGATACGCAGTATTTT
CASSENTEAITDTQYF
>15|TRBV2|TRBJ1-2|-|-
TGTGCCAGCAGTGAGGCCCCAGGGTTATCCTATGGCTACACCTTC
CASSEAPGLSYGYTF
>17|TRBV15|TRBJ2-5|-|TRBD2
TGTGCCACCAGCAGAGATAGCGGGAGTGCCAGACAAGAGACCCAGTACTTC
CATSRDSGSARQETQYF
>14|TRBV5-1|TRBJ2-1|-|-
TGCGCCAGCAGCTTGGTGACCGGGTACAATGAGCAGTTCTTC
CASSLVTGYNEQFF
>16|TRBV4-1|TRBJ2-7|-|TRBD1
TGCGCCAGCAGCCAAGAGGCCCAGGGGGCGCTTCACGAGCAGTACTTC
CASSQEAQGALHEQYF
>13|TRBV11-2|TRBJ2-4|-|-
TGTGCCAGCAGCTTAGATATGGACCGAGAGCAGTACTTC
CASSLDMDREQYF
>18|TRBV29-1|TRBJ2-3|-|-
TGCAGCGTTGAATCCCCCAGGTCATATGAAATTAGCACAGATACGCAGTATTTT
CSVESPRSYEISTDTQYF